This T cell receptor (beta chain) was captured in a study of identical twins. The CDR3 is 15 amino acids. V lost 2 bases, J lost 5 bases, and 16 bases lay in between. From germline, CDR1 is SGHAT and CDR2 FQNNGV. In TCRdb, the 5' RACE reads were re-called with MiXCR into one record per CDR3 protein. The sample has around 500,000 distinct CDR3 sequences, around 14% seen once. These same data were also listed under a study on yellow fever vaccine responses in identical twins. That paper notes: Twin vaccine T cell responses reportedly seemed partly convergent, partly personalized.

This chain links TRBV11-2 with TRBJ2-7; D possibly matches TRBD1 or TRBD2 (5 bases each). Sequencing was carried out using CD4+ T cells sorted from blood. This sequence originates from a woman aged 18-35 years in good health. The CDR3 sequence is CASSLRGRERDEQYF. The CDR3, as DNA: TGTGCCAGCAGCTTACGGGGCAGGGAGAGGGACGAGCAGTACTTC.